This TCR beta chain is from a study of cytomegalovirus exposure and HLA in healthy donors. The wider study: In an early release, HLA-typed donors contributed approximately 82 million unique TCR sequences.

Donors had nominal health at sampling but likely had unrecorded immune exposures. Germline CDR1 and CDR2: MNHNS and SASEGT. This CDR3 has 13 amino acids. V was trimmed by 5 bases and J by 11 bases, leaving 18 bases between them. 60 Vbeta and 13 Jbeta primers were used in PCR. The protocol was immunoSEQ multiplex PCR, while the TCRdb copy is restricted to in-frame clones and leaves out a portion. The profile shows approximately 110,000 clones, 50% to 70% of them singletons. This chain connects TRBV6-1 to TRBJ2-5; possibly TRBD2 for D (5 bases). What was sequenced was PBMCs. The clonotype comes from a man aged 25-45 years in good health and CMV-seropositive. The CDR3 DNA is TGTGCCAGCAGTTCCACCTCCGGCTGGGAGCAGTACTTC. Its translation is CASSSTSGWEQYF.